This TCR beta chain was identified in a study of identical twins. This clonotype occurred a few times. TCRdb reanalysed the 5' RACE reads using MiXCR and keeps one entry per CDR3 protein. The sample holds 500,000 to 600,000 distinct CDR3 sequences, under 25% seen once. There are 13 residues in the CDR3. V shed 8 bases and J shed 0 bases, with 7 bases lying between them. The same data also contributed to another study, on T cells expressing NK-cell markers.

The V and J genes are TRBV12-3 or TRBV12-4 and TRBJ1-4; D gene uncertain. This sequence was found in a woman under 30 in good health. Sequenced input: CD4+ T cells sorted from blood. The CDR3 coding sequence is TGTGCCAGCCGGAGGTCAACTAATGAAAAACTGTTTTTT. As protein: CASRRSTNEKLFF.